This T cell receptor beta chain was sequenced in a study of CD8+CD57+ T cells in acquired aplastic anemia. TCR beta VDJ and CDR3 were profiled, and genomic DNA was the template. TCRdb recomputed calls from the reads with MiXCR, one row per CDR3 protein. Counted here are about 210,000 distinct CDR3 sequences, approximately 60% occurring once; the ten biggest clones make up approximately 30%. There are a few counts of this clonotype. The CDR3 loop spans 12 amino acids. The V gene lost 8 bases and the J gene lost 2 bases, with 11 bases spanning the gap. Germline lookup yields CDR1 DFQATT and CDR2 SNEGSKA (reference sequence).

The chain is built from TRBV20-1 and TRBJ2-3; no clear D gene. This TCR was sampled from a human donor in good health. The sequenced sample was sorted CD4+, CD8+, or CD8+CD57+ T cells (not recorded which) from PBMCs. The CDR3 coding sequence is TGCAGTACTACGAGCCTCACAGATACGCAGTATTTT. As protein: CSTTSLTDTQYF.